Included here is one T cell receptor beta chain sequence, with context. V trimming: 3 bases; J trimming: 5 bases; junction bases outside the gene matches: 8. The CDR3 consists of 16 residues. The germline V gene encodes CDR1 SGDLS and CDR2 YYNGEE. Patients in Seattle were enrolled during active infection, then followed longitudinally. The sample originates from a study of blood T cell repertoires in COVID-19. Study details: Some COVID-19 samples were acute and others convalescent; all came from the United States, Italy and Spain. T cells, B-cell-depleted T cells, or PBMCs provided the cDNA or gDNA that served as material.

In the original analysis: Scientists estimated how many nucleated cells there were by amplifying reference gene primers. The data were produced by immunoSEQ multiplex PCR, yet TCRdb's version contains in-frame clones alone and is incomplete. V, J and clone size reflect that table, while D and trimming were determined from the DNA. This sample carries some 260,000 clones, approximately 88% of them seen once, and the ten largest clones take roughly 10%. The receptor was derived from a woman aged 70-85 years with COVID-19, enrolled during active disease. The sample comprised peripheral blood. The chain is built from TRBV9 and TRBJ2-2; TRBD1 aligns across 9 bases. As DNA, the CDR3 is TGTGCCAGCAGCGGACGAACAGGGGGCCGAACCGGGGAGCTGTTTTTT. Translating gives CASSGRTGGRTGELFF.